A selection of T cell receptor beta chains follows, all from one sample in a study of CD8 T cells in ankylosing spondylitis. One entry per CDR3 protein results from TCRdb running MiXCR on the 5' RACE reads. The sample carries a few hundred thousand distinct CDR3 sequences, approximately 12% recorded once. Sequenced material: blood, either unsorted or a sorted T cell fraction (not recorded which). The source of these receptors is a male donor with ankylosing spondylitis. Both conserved end residues are part of each CDR3. The D gene is left open where the match is weak. Size tells how often a clone was seen (once, few, many) or the class of an expanded clone, and some rows leave it out.

J gene,clone size,D gene,V gene,CDR3 protein,CDR3 DNA
TRBJ2-3,NA,TRBD2,TRBV15,CATSRDWASGTGTDTQYF,TGTGCCACCAGCAGAGATTGGGCTAGCGGGACCGGCACAGATACGCAGTATTTT
TRBJ2-2,NA,TRBD2,TRBV11-2,CASSLQWVGTSARANTGELFF,TGTGCCAGCAGCTTACAATGGGTCGGGACTAGCGCCCGCGCGAACACCGGGGAGCTGTTTTTT
TRBJ2-1,few,NA,TRBV3-1,CASSQSPEGVGEQFF,TGTGCCAGCAGCCAATCCCCCGAGGGGGTAGGTGAGCAGTTCTTC
TRBJ2-3,NA,NA,TRBV29-1,CSVERAGRVPTDTQYF,TGCAGCGTTGAAAGGGCGGGGCGGGTCCCCACGGATACGCAGTATTTT
TRBJ2-6,few,NA,TRBV5-1,CASSLGGTNAMSSGANVLTF,TGCGCCAGCAGCTTAGGAGGGACGAATGCCATGAGCTCTGGGGCCAACGTCCTGACTTTC
TRBJ1-1,few,NA,TRBV7-9,CASSYREGSEAFF,TGTGCCAGCAGCTACAGGGAGGGCTCTGAAGCTTTCTTT
TRBJ2-1,few,TRBD2,TRBV24-1,CATSEPTVTSGNYNEQFF,TGTGCCACCAGTGAACCGACCGTTACTAGCGGGAACTACAATGAGCAGTTCTTC
TRBJ2-3,few,NA,TRBV20-1,CSAIHAGQGILTDTQYF,TGCAGTGCTATCCACGCCGGTCAGGGGATCCTCACAGATACGCAGTATTTT
TRBJ2-7,few,TRBD2,TRBV30,CAWSVPGGPFYEQYF,TGTGCCTGGAGTGTCCCGGGAGGGCCATTTTACGAGCAGTACTTC
TRBJ2-1,few,TRBD2,TRBV12-3/TRBV12-4,CASSPGSGLAVDYNEQFF,TGTGCCAGCAGTCCCGGTTCTGGACTAGCGGTTGACTACAATGAGCAGTTCTTC
TRBJ1-2,NA,NA,TRBV6-1,CASSLSLSYGYTF,TGTGCCAGCAGTCTCAGTCTCAGCTATGGCTACACCTTC
TRBJ2-1,NA,NA,TRBV4-1,CASSPTQGSFYNEQFF,TGCGCCAGCAGCCCTACCCAGGGGAGTTTCTACAATGAGCAGTTCTTC
TRBJ2-3,NA,TRBD1,TRBV6-1,CASSPIGGQGSDTQYF,TGTGCCAGCAGCCCTATCGGGGGACAGGGGTCAGATACGCAGTATTTT
TRBJ2-6,few,NA,TRBV10-3,CAISDSDPRPGANVLTF,TGTGCCATCAGTGACTCAGACCCCAGGCCTGGGGCCAACGTCCTGACTTTC
TRBJ2-1,many,TRBD2,TRBV5-1,CASTISGSSYNEQFF,TGCGCCAGCACTATTAGCGGGAGCTCCTACAATGAGCAGTTCTTC
TRBJ2-1,NA,TRBD2,TRBV6-1,CASTRTSGSPEQFF,TGTGCCAGCACCAGGACTAGCGGGAGCCCTGAGCAGTTCTTC
TRBJ2-7,NA,NA,TRBV12-3/TRBV12-4,CASSGPGERKYF,TGTGCCAGCAGTGGGCCGGGGGAGAGGAAGTACTTC
TRBJ2-5,NA,TRBD1,TRBV7-8,CASSWGTGSSETQYF,TGTGCCAGCAGCTGGGGGACAGGGTCATCAGAGACCCAGTACTTC
TRBJ2-2,NA,TRBD2,TRBV5-6,CASSRLAGVATNTGELFF,TGTGCCAGCAGCAGACTAGCGGGAGTGGCTACGAACACCGGGGAGCTGTTTTTT
TRBJ2-2,NA,TRBD1,TRBV5-1,CASSRSGTGSTGELFF,TGCGCCAGCAGCCGATCCGGGACAGGGAGCACCGGGGAGCTGTTTTTT